This T cell receptor (beta chain) was documented in a study of cytomegalovirus exposure and HLA in healthy donors. Study findings and constraints: Later analysis associated a missense DCLRE1C variant with TCR beta V- and J-gene trimming.

In its sample, this clone was seen once. Its target is unknown. PCR amplification relied on 60 Vbeta primers (plus 13 Jbeta primers). TCRdb's table, derived via immunoSEQ multiplex PCR, lists solely in-frame clones and lacks some. Of roughly 58,000 clones in the sample, 83% were seen once. From germline, CDR1 is KGHSH and CDR2 LQKENI. V gave up 5 bases and J gave up 0 bases; unmatched junction bases: 4. CDR3 length equals 15 residues. The sequencing input was PBMCs. This receptor was obtained from a human donor in good health. The gene calls are TRBV18 and TRBJ2-1; 7 nucleotides line up with TRBD1. The CDR3 is CASSTGTASYNEQFF. The CDR3 DNA is TGTGCCAGCTCAACCGGGACAGCCTCCTACAATGAGCAGTTCTTC.